This T cell receptor (beta chain) was sequenced during a study of cytomegalovirus exposure and HLA in healthy donors. Study background: Samples from HLA-typed donors yielded 65 million to 90 million unique TCRs in an early data release. Of all 400 or so donors who were genotyped, around 82% belonged to the Caucasian-associated ancestry cluster.

With regard to this clone: Antigen unknown.

The CDR3 covers 15 residues. Germline V gives CDR1 SGHRS, CDR2 YFSETQ. Trimming took 6 bases from V and 3 from J, leaving 16 bases between them. PCR used 60 Vbeta primers and 13 Jbeta primers. Clones were read by immunoSEQ multiplex PCR, and TCRdb kept only the in-frame ones, dropping some. This table holds about 140,000 clones, around three quarters found once. Notes on the study in general: Earlier analysis yielded a pattern in which most TCR beta V segments were productive about 90% or about 30% of the time.

The material sequenced was PBMCs. The sequence derives from a man between 35 and 55 years old in good health and CMV-seronegative. The gene calls are TRBV5-1 and TRBJ2-1, with D possibly TRBD2 on 5 matching bases. This CDR3 reads CASTPRPGLYNEQFF. The DNA of the CDR3 is TGCGCCAGCACCCCCCGCCCAGGACTCTACAATGAGCAGTTCTTC.